Following are 26 T cell receptor beta chains from one sample sequenced in a study of T cells in tuberculosis. TCRdb's copy holds only in-frame clones and misses some; the assay was immunoSEQ multiplex PCR. Of about 34,000 clones listed, under 98% are singletons. Sequenced sample: PBMCs. The receptors originated from a donor aged 5 to 30 with latent tuberculosis or without tuberculosis infection.

The chain links TRBV25-1 to TRBJ2-3; the D is unclear. This CDR3 contains 14 residues. CDR1 is MGHDK and CDR2 is SYGVNS in the germline V gene. V dropped 6 bases and J dropped 1 base, with 11 bases sitting between them. CDR3 loop: CASSLAGGTDTQYF. For the CDR3, the DNA is TGTGCCAGCAGCTTAGCTGGAGGCACAGATACGCAGTATTTT.

The V and J genes are TRBV2 and TRBJ2-2; 9 bases map to TRBD1. The length of the CDR3 is 15 residues. V gave up 4 bases and J gave up 8 bases; unmatched junction bases: 8. Germline CDR1 and CDR2: SNHLY and FYNNEI. This CDR3 reads CASSARGQGMGELFF. CDR3 sequence (DNA): TGTGCCAGCAGTGCACGGGGACAGGGTATGGGGGAGCTGTTTTTT. The complete variable domain, with remaining parts taken from reference TRBV2 and TRBJ2-2, reads EPEVTQTPSHQVTQMGQEVILRCVPISNHLYFYWYRQILGQKVEFLVSFYNNEISEKSEIFDDQFSVERPDGSNFTLKIRSTKLEDSAMYFCASSARGQGMGELFFGEGSRLTVL.

The V call is TRBV11-2, the J call TRBJ2-1, with a tentative D call TRBD1 (6 bases). V was cut by 5 bases and J by 9 bases, with 20 bases left in between. This CDR3 is 15 amino acids long. From germline, CDR1 is SGHAT and CDR2 FQNNGV. CDR3 nucleotide sequence: TGTGCCAGCAGCCAAAATGGAATACAGGGTACTGAGCAGTTCTTC. This encodes CASSQNGIQGTEQFF.

The rearrangement links TRBV30 to TRBJ1-1, with D maybe TRBD1 (5 bases). CDR1 is GTSNPN and CDR2 is SVGIG in the germline V gene (reference sequence). This CDR3 has 13 residues. V dropped 1 base and J dropped 3 bases, with 9 bases sitting between them. This chain's CDR3 is CAWSEGLDTEAFF. Written as DNA, the CDR3 is TGTGCCTGGAGTGAGGGGCTGGACACTGAAGCTTTCTTT. The full variable domain, in which reference TRBV30 and TRBJ1-1 provide the parts outside the CDR3, is SQTIHQWPATLVQPVGSPLSLECTVEGTSNPNLYWYRQAAGRGLQLLFYSVGIGQISSEVPQNLSASRPQDRQFILSSKKLLLSDSGFYLCAWSEGLDTEAFFGQGTRLTVV.

This chain links TRBV10-3 with TRBJ1-2; a weak D match, TRBD1 (5 bases). Germline assignment: CDR1 ENHRY and CDR2 SYGVKD. Trimming cost V 6 bases and J 7 bases, with 21 bases left between them. This CDR3 contains 15 residues. The CDR3 here is CAIRGGFLEMSGYTF. CDR3 bases: TGTGCCATCAGGGGGGGATTCTTGGAAATGAGTGGCTACACCTTC.

This clone appeared once. J is TRBJ1-1 and V is TRBV19; the D gene is possibly TRBD1 (5 bases). The CDR3 runs to 14 residues. Per the germline V gene, CDR1 is LNHDA and CDR2 is SQIVND (reference sequence). V lost 5 bases and J 6 bases, leaving 16 bases between the germline ends. CDR3 protein: CASSPHPPGSEAFF. The CDR3 nucleotides are TGTGCCAGTAGTCCACACCCACCAGGGTCTGAAGCTTTCTTT.

The V gene is TRBV4-1, the J gene TRBJ1-2; unclear D gene. Looked up from germline, CDR1 is MGHRA and CDR2 is YSYEKL. V gave up 0 bases and J gave up 2 bases, with 28 bases separating them. The CDR3 spans 21 residues. CDR3 sequence reads: CASSQDATAARGVKTNYGYTF. The DNA of the CDR3 is TGCGCCAGCAGCCAAGATGCCACAGCCGCACGCGGGGTAAAGACCAACTATGGCTACACCTTC.

The chain recombines TRBV7-2 with TRBJ1-1, with D unresolved. V was clipped by 5 bases and J by 1 base, with 8 bases between them. Per the germline V gene, CDR1 is SGHTA and CDR2 is FQGNSA. This CDR3 comprises 13 residues. This CDR3 reads CASSRAGNTEAFF. The CDR3, as DNA: TGTGCCAGCAGCCGAGCGGGGAACACTGAAGCTTTCTTT.

This chain links TRBV14 with TRBJ1-2; tentative D call: TRBD1 (6 bases). The CDR3 has 15 amino acids. The V end lost 0 bases, the J end lost 8 bases, and 16 bases lay between the germline ends. Per the germline V gene, CDR1 is SGHDN and CDR2 is FVKESK. The DNA of the CDR3 is TGTGCCAGCAGCCAAGATCGGGCAGGGGCGTCCGGCTACACCTTC. It translates to CASSQDRAGASGYTF.

The chain employs TRBV5-6 and TRBJ1-4; possibly TRBD1 for D (5 bases). V lost 4 bases and J lost 3, with 10 bases in between. The germline CDR1 and CDR2 sequences are SGHDT and YYEEEE. This CDR3 contains 14 residues. CDR3 DNA: TGTGCCAGCAGCCTGGCGGGGGCTAATGAAAAACTGTTTTTT. It codes for CASSLAGANEKLFF.

This sequence joins TRBV19 and TRBJ1-2; 8 nucleotides match TRBD1. With V trimmed by 4 bases and J by 2 bases, 6 bases remained unmatched. The germline V gene encodes CDR1 LNHDA and CDR2 SQIVND (reference sequence). This CDR3 is 15 amino acids long. As DNA, the CDR3 is TGTGCCAGTAGTACCCGACAGGGGCGAAACTATGGCTACACCTTC. Amino acid sequence: CASSTRQGRNYGYTF.

The chain combines TRBV28 with TRBJ1-2; 9 bases align to TRBD1. The CDR3 has 13 amino acids. Losses at the gene ends were 6 bases for V and 4 bases for J; bases not matched to a gene: 3. The germline gives CDR1 MDHEN, CDR2 SYDVKM. CDR3 protein: CASRLTGGYGYTF. The CDR3, as DNA: TGTGCCAGCAGACTGACAGGGGGCTATGGCTACACCTTC.

The chain joins TRBV5-1 to TRBJ1-2; no clear D gene. Germline V gene lookup returns CDR1 SGHRS and CDR2 YFSETQ. The CDR3 has 14 amino acids. Trimming shortened V by 0 bases and J by 4 bases, and 10 bases separated the two germline ends. CDR3 residues: CASSLEDFVYGYTF. CDR3 DNA sequence: TGCGCCAGCAGCTTGGAGGACTTCGTCTATGGCTACACCTTC.

This chain uses TRBV5-1 with TRBJ2-1; D gene uncertain. Trimming cost V 0 bases and J 0 bases, with 13 bases left between them. This CDR3 comprises 17 residues. In germline, CDR1 is SGHRS, CDR2 YFSETQ. For the CDR3, the DNA is TGCGCCAGCAGCTTGGATCCCGGGTCCCGCTCCTACAATGAGCAGTTCTTC. As protein: CASSLDPGSRSYNEQFF.

V and J are TRBV2 and TRBJ2-1; 8 nucleotides align to TRBD2. CDR3 length: 16 residues. The J segment lost 0 bases and the V segment lost 1 base, leaving 2 bases of the junction unmatched. Germline loops: CDR1 SNHLY, CDR2 FYNNEI. The CDR3 is CASSEGGRSSYNEQFF. Here the CDR3 DNA reads TGTGCCAGCAGTGAAGGCGGGAGGAGCTCCTACAATGAGCAGTTCTTC.

V usage is TRBV5-1 and J usage is TRBJ2-7; 7 positions agree with TRBD2. Trimming removed 1 base from V and 0 bases from J; junction bases left unmatched: 4. CDR1 and CDR2 (germline): SGHRS, YFSETQ. This CDR3 is 15 amino acids long. In DNA, the CDR3 is TGCGCCAGCAGCTTGACGGGGGGAACCTCCTACGAGCAGTACTTC. This sequence encodes CASSLTGGTSYEQYF.

The chain uses TRBV13 and TRBJ2-7; D unclear. Per germline, CDR1 PRHDT and CDR2 FYEKMQ (reference sequence). V lost 2 bases, J lost 1 base, and 6 bases lay in between. The CDR3 sequence is 13 residues long. This CDR3 is CASSLPLSYEQYF. DNA for the CDR3: TGTGCCAGCAGCTTACCACTTTCCTACGAGCAGTACTTC.

The chain has TRBV5-5 and TRBJ2-3; 10 bases map to TRBD1. Germline V lookup: CDR1 SGHKS, CDR2 YYEKEE (reference sequence). Unmatched junction bases numbered 2, after V lost 0 bases and J lost 1 base. The CDR3 is 16 amino acids. CDR3 sequence reads: CASSLGGQGRTDTQYF. The CDR3 DNA reads as TGTGCCAGCAGCTTGGGGGGACAGGGGCGCACAGATACGCAGTATTTT.

This chain connects TRBV7-8 to TRBJ2-3; a possible D gene is TRBD2 (5 bases). This CDR3 is 17 amino acids long. V lost 3 bases and J 2 bases, leaving 18 bases between the germline ends. Germline-derived CDR1 and CDR2 are SGHVS and FQNEAQ. CDR3 sequence reads: CASSFGVGLGYTDTQYF. The CDR3 DNA reads as TGTGCCAGCAGCTTCGGGGTCGGACTCGGATACACAGATACGCAGTATTTT. Variable domain in full (rest from reference TRBV7-8 and TRBJ2-3): GAGVSQSPRYKVAKRGQDVALRCDPISGHVSLFWYQQALGQGPEFLTYFQNEAQLDKSGLPSDRFFAERPEGSVSTLKIQRTQQEDSAVYLCASSFGVGLGYTDTQYFGPGTRLTVL.

This clone was counted once. The chain links TRBV5-1 to TRBJ2-2, with 7 bases lining up with TRBD1. Trimming cost V 4 bases and J 1 base; bases outside gene matches: 7. The germline V gene has CDR1 SGHRS and CDR2 YFSETQ. The CDR3 is 16 residues long. CDR3 amino acids: CASSPGDRKNTGELFF. Written as DNA, the CDR3 is TGCGCCAGCAGCCCCGGGGACAGAAAGAACACCGGGGAGCTGTTTTTT.

The rearrangement uses TRBV5-1 and TRBJ1-1; TRBD1 agrees at 11 bases. The CDR3 runs to 17 residues. Germline-derived CDR1 and CDR2 are SGHRS and YFSETQ. V shed 4 bases, J shed 4 bases, and the junction held 12 bases outside the gene matches. This chain's CDR3 is CASSRRTGGAGGTEAFF. For the CDR3, the DNA is TGCGCCAGCAGCCGTCGGACAGGGGGCGCGGGAGGCACTGAAGCTTTCTTT.

J is TRBJ2-7 and V is TRBV7-6; D remains unclear. Germline CDR1 and CDR2: SGHVS and FNYEAQ. Deletions cut 0 bases from V and 2 bases from J, with 5 bases between. CDR3 length: 13 amino acids. The chain's CDR3 is CASSLASAYEQYF. CDR3 nucleotides: TGTGCCAGCAGCTTAGCGTCCGCCTACGAGCAGTACTTC.

This chain uses TRBV5-1 with TRBJ1-1, with D possibly matching TRBD1 (6 bases). The V and J ends lost 6 bases and 1 base respectively, with 13 bases between them. The CDR3 sequence is 14 residues long. Germline lookup yields CDR1 SGHRS and CDR2 YFSETQ. This CDR3 reads CASNSRGSNTEAFF. CDR3 in DNA: TGCGCCAGCAACAGCAGGGGCTCGAACACTGAAGCTTTCTTT.

In its sample, this clone was seen once. The chain employs TRBV19 and TRBJ2-2; D not resolved. The V gene's germline CDR1 is LNHDA and CDR2 SQIVND (reference sequence). The V gene lost 6 bases and the J gene lost 0 bases, with 8 bases spanning the gap. The CDR3 is made up of 14 amino acids. The CDR3 protein is CASRTDPNTGELFF. CDR3 coding DNA: TGTGCCAGTAGGACTGACCCGAACACCGGGGAGCTGTTTTTT.

The chain joins TRBV28 to TRBJ2-5, with D possibly being TRBD1 (6 bases). The V gene lost 5 bases and the J gene lost 5 bases, with 15 bases spanning the gap. This CDR3 has 14 residues. Germline loops: CDR1 MDHEN, CDR2 SYDVKM. The CDR3 protein is CASSGVGAGETQYF. The CDR3, as DNA: TGTGCCAGCAGTGGAGTGGGGGCCGGGGAGACCCAGTACTTC.

V gene TRBV6-1 combines with J gene TRBJ2-7, with D possibly matching TRBD1 (5 bases). Germline V gene lookup returns CDR1 MNHNS and CDR2 SASEGT. The V end was cut by 1 base, the J end by 2 bases, with 9 bases between. The CDR3 is 14 residues long. The CDR3 sequence: CASSEVGAPYEQYF. The CDR3 DNA sequence: TGTGCCAGCAGTGAAGTTGGGGCGCCCTACGAGCAGTACTTC.